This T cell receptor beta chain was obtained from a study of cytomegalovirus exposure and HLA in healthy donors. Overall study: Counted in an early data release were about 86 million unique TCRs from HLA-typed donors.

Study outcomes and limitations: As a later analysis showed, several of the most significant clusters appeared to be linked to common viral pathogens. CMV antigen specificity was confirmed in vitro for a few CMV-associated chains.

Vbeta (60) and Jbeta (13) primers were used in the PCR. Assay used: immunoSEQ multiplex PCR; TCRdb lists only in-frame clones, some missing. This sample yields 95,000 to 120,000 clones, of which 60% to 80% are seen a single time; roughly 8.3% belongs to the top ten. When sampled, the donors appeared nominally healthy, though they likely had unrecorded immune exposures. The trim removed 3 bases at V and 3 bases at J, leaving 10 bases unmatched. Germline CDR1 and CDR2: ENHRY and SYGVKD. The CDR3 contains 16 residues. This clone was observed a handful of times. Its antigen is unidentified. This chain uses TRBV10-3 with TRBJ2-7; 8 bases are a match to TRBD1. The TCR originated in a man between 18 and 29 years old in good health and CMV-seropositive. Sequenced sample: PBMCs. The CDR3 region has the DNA TGTGCCATCAGTGATTTGATAGGACAGGGTAGCTACGAGCAGTACTTC. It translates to CAISDLIGQGSYEQYF.